This T cell receptor beta chain was retrieved from a study of T cell changes during pregnancy in multiple sclerosis. The CDR3 contains 13 residues. Trimming removed 5 bases at V and 5 bases at J, with 12 bases between. Per germline, CDR1 SGHNT and CDR2 YENEEA. Profiled with immunoSEQ multiplex PCR; TCRdb holds only in-frame clones, not every one. The data contain 65,000 to 95,000 clones, 89% of them seen just once; the ten biggest clones take up 1.5% to 2%. The chain recombines TRBV11-3 with TRBJ2-5; a weak D match, TRBD2 (6 bases). The source of this sequence is a female donor with multiple sclerosis, enrolled in a pregnancy study. The sample in question was peripheral blood, obtained before pregnancy. The DNA of the CDR3 is TGTGCCAGCAGCCTCGGGGGATCGGAGACCCAGTACTTC. Its translation is CASSLGGSETQYF.